Below, 17 T cell receptor beta chains from the same sample are listed, as sequenced in a study of patients and donors after allogeneic stem cell transplantation. From the RT-PCR reads, TCRdb called clonotypes with MiXCR, one entry per CDR3 protein. The table has about 410,000 distinct CDR3 sequences, about a sixth seen once; the top ten hold 7.2%. Input material: blood, either unsorted or a sorted T cell fraction (not recorded which). The source of these receptors is a human donor who was either an allogeneic HSCT recipient or a stem cell or donor lymphocyte infusion donor (not recorded which). It is not recorded whose cells these are; they may come from a transplant donor.

CDR3: CAWIARLAGPNEQFF. The CDR3 DNA follows: TGTGCCTGGATAGCCCGACTAGCGGGACCTAATGAGCAGTTCTTC. The gene calls are TRBV30 and TRBJ2-1; TRBD2 agrees at 11 bases. Per the germline V gene, CDR1 is GTSNPN and CDR2 is SVGIG (reference sequence). V was clipped by 4 bases and J by 7 bases; unmatched bases: 9. This CDR3 is 15 amino acids long.

This clonotype was counted a few times. The chain recombines TRBV20-1 with TRBJ1-4; D is unclear. Germline-derived CDR1 and CDR2 are DFQATT and SNEGSKA (reference sequence). The CDR3 is 12 amino acids. The germline V and J ends were trimmed by 5 bases and 7 bases, with 11 bases remaining between them. For the CDR3, the DNA is TGCAGTGCTTCGGAGAGGTTTGAAAAACTGTTTTTT. Translation gives CSASERFEKLFF.

This clonotype was observed a few times. The chain joins TRBV12-3 or TRBV12-4 to TRBJ2-7; 8 positions match TRBD1. The CDR3 loop spans 14 amino acids. Trimming took 3 bases from V and 3 from J; bases not matched to a gene: 4. Here the CDR3 DNA reads TGTGCCAGCAGTTTCCGACAGGGGATCTACGAGCAGTACTTC. Translation gives CASSFRQGIYEQYF.

This clonotype was counted only a few times. The chain joins TRBV19 to TRBJ2-7, with TRBD2 matching 10 bases. The CDR3 extends over 15 amino acids. V was pared by 1 base and J by 3 bases, with 3 bases of the junction left unmatched. Germline loops: CDR1 LNHDA, CDR2 SQIVND (reference sequence). The CDR3 bases are TGTGCCAGTAGTATAGGACTAGCGGGCTACTACGAGCAGTACTTC. Its translation: CASSIGLAGYYEQYF.

This chain connects TRBV6-1 to TRBJ2-1, with 13 bases that match TRBD2. From germline, CDR1 is MNHNS and CDR2 SASEGT. This CDR3 contains 20 residues. The V gene end was trimmed by 4 bases and the J gene end by 3 bases; junction bases not matched to a gene: 15. The CDR3 here is CASSAMPSGTSGIVYNEQFF. The CDR3 DNA reads as TGTGCCAGCAGTGCCATGCCGAGCGGGACTAGCGGGATCGTCTACAATGAGCAGTTCTTC.

This clonotype appeared a single time. The chain couples TRBV2 to TRBJ2-3; TRBD2 matches 9 bases. This CDR3 is built from 15 residues. The germline gives CDR1 SNHLY, CDR2 FYNNEI. The junction had 6 bases not matched to a gene; V was cut back by 2 bases and J by 6 bases. The CDR3 DNA sequence: TGTGCCAGCAGTGAAACCGGCGGGGGGGCCGATACGCAGTATTTT. It codes for CASSETGGGADTQYF.

This clonotype was seen only a few times. V gene TRBV19 combines with J gene TRBJ2-7; TRBD1 matches at 8 bases. This CDR3 has 13 residues. Germline values: CDR1 LNHDA, CDR2 SQIVND (reference sequence). The ends lost 4 bases at V and 3 bases at J; junction bases unmatched: 2. The CDR3 sequence: CASSTGTGYEQYF. DNA for the CDR3: TGTGCCAGTAGTACCGGGACAGGCTACGAGCAGTACTTC.

This clonotype was recorded a few times. The chain couples TRBV6-1 to TRBJ1-5, with unresolved D. The V and J ends lost 5 bases and 0 bases respectively, with 17 bases between them. The CDR3 sequence is 17 residues long. Looked up from germline, CDR1 is MNHNS and CDR2 is SASEGT. The CDR3 DNA reads as TGTGCCAGCAGTACACATCTTGGGGTGTATAGCAATCAGCCCCAGCATTTT. This translates into CASSTHLGVYSNQPQHF.

This clonotype was observed a few times. The CDR3 bases are TGTGCCAGCAAATCCACTACGGGGGGGAATCAGCCCCAGCATTTT. Protein sequence: CASKSTTGGNQPQHF. This chain links TRBV2 with TRBJ1-5, with D maybe TRBD1 (5 bases). CDR1 is SNHLY, CDR2 FYNNEI, per germline. V was cut by 7 bases and J by 4 bases, with 17 bases left in between. The CDR3 is made up of 15 amino acids. Together with reference TRBV2 and TRBJ1-5, the CDR3 gives the full variable domain: EPEVTQTPSHQVTQMGQEVILRCVPISNHLYFYWYRQILGQKVEFLVSFYNNEISEKSEIFDDQFSVERPDGSNFTLKIRSTKLEDSAMYFCASKSTTGGNQPQHFGDGTRLSIL.

The chain combines TRBV6-1 with TRBJ1-2, with TRBD1 matching over 10 bases. In germline, CDR1 is MNHNS, CDR2 SASEGT. The CDR3 spans 15 residues. The V gene end was trimmed by 7 bases and the J gene end by 1 base; junction bases not matched to a gene: 6. CDR3 nucleotide sequence: TGTGCCAGCACCCCTTGGACAGGGGGTAACTATGGCTACACCTTC. Translating gives CASTPWTGGNYGYTF.

The gene calls are TRBV3-1 and TRBJ2-7; 7 bases match TRBD2. The V gene end was trimmed by 5 bases and the J gene end by 5 bases; junction bases not matched to a gene: 9. Germline V gives CDR1 LGHDT, CDR2 YNNKEL (reference sequence). This CDR3 spans 14 amino acids. CDR3 region: CASSYGDYLNEQYF. The CDR3 bases are TGTGCCAGCAGCTACGGGGACTACTTAAACGAGCAGTACTTC.

This clonotype was recorded a few times. The rearrangement links TRBV3-1 to TRBJ2-6; D ambiguous. CDR3 length equals 12 residues. The germline V gene encodes CDR1 LGHDT and CDR2 YNNKEL (reference sequence). Trimming took off 4 bases at V and 9 bases at J, with 7 bases between the two ends. The CDR3 reads CASSRDRNVLTF. The CDR3 DNA reads TGTGCCAGCAGCCGCGATCGCAACGTCCTGACTTTC.

J is TRBJ1-2 and V is TRBV20-1, with a weak D call TRBD1 (5 bases). In germline, CDR1 is DFQATT, CDR2 SNEGSKA (reference sequence). The CDR3 covers 13 residues. Trimming stripped 3 bases from V and 3 bases from J, with 11 bases between. CDR3 DNA: TGCAGTGCTAGGGTAGGGACGGACTATGGCTACACCTTC. Translating it yields CSARVGTDYGYTF.

CDR3 residues: CASSYSGRQDTEAFF. In DNA, the CDR3 is TGTGCCAGCAGTTACTCGGGTAGGCAGGACACTGAAGCTTTCTTT. V usage is TRBV6-5 and J usage is TRBJ1-1; no firm D call. The CDR3 is 15 residues long. Between the trimmed V and J ends, which lost 0 bases and 3 bases, there was a span of 11 bases. The germline CDR1 and CDR2 sequences are MNHEY and SVGAGI.

This clonotype was counted ten times or more. The chain combines TRBV9 with TRBJ1-2; perhaps TRBD1 as D (5 bases). CDR3 length: 17 amino acids. Germline assignment: CDR1 SGDLS and CDR2 YYNGEE. V lost 3 bases and J 4 bases, leaving 22 bases between the germline ends. CDR3 DNA sequence: TGTGCCAGCAGCGCCTCATCTCCTCGCGGGACTTCCTATGGCTACACCTTC. This encodes CASSASSPRGTSYGYTF. Full variable domain (outside the CDR3, taken from reference TRBV9 and TRBJ1-2): DSGVTQTPKHLITATGQRVTLRCSPRSGDLSVYWYQQSLDQGLQFLIQYYNGEERAKGNILERFSAQQFPDLHSELNLSSLELGDSALYFCASSASSPRGTSYGYTFGSGTRLTVV.

This chain links TRBV24-1 with TRBJ2-1; the match to TRBD2 covers 7 bases. The J segment lost 4 bases and the V segment lost 9 bases, leaving 11 bases of the junction unmatched. Germline loops: CDR1 KGHDR, CDR2 SFDVKD. There are 15 residues in the CDR3. CDR3 sequence reads: CATERSEAGYNEQFF. In nucleotides, the CDR3 is TGTGCCACCGAAAGGAGCGAAGCGGGATACAATGAGCAGTTCTTC.

J is TRBJ2-7 and V is TRBV27; possible D gene TRBD2, 5 bases. This CDR3 region has 14 residues. Germline V gives CDR1 MNHEY, CDR2 SMNVEV (reference sequence). V was trimmed by 3 bases and J by 0 bases, leaving 9 bases between them. CDR3 sequence reads: CASSFSVSSYEQYF. The CDR3 DNA sequence: TGTGCCAGCAGTTTTAGCGTGAGCTCCTACGAGCAGTACTTC.